Listed below are T cell receptor beta chains from one sample, sequenced in a study of blood T cells in healthy people across ages. TCRdb independently ran MiXCR on the 5' RACE reads; one entry per CDR3 protein. The sample lists about 800,000 distinct CDR3 sequences; roughly 25% were seen once. The same data also went into a second study, on T cells of mothers and their children.

The source material was blood. All receptors come from a boy younger than 18 in good health. CDR3s include the opening cysteine and the closing phenylalanine or tryptophan. D genes are given only for firm matches. Rows may omit the clone size; those that give it use once, few, many or a size class.

cdr3_aa cdr3_nt j_call v_call d_call clone_size
CSGKGPRETGELFF TGCAGCGGGAAGGGACCAAGGGAGACCGGGGAGCTGTTTTTT TRBJ2-2 TRBV29-1 . .
CSARDGLLDNEQFF TGCAGTGCTAGAGATGGACTCCTAGACAATGAGCAGTTCTTC TRBJ2-1 TRBV20-1 . .
CSARDGGGPSYEQYF TGCAGTGCTAGAGATGGCGGGGGCCCCTCCTACGAGCAGTACTTC TRBJ2-7 TRBV20-1 . .
CASSLEGWPDTQYF TGTGCCAGCAGTTTGGAGGGGTGGCCAGATACGCAGTATTTT TRBJ2-3 TRBV12-3/TRBV12-4 . few
CASSQDPTGNNSPLHF TGTGCCAGCAGCCAAGACCCGACAGGGAACAATTCACCCCTCCACTTT TRBJ1-6 TRBV4-2 TRBD1 .
CASSSKENTIYF TGCGCCAGTAGTTCAAAGGAAAACACCATATATTTT TRBJ1-3 TRBV4-1 . .
CASSSQEVQGSYEQYF TGCGCCAGCAGCAGCCAGGAGGTGCAGGGTTCCTACGAGCAGTACTTC TRBJ2-7 TRBV5-1 . few
CAIGRGNSYGYTF TGTGCCATCGGCAGGGGGAACTCCTATGGCTACACCTTC TRBJ1-2 TRBV7-2 TRBD1 few
CASSGGLAGAWGTDTQYF TGTGCCAGCAGTGGAGGTCTAGCGGGAGCGTGGGGCACAGATACGCAGTATTTT TRBJ2-3 TRBV6-1 TRBD2 .
CATSALDGRQETQYF TGTGCCACCAGTGCCCTCGACGGGAGGCAAGAGACCCAGTACTTC TRBJ2-5 TRBV24-1 TRBD2 few
CASSLDRGRDEAFF TGTGCCAGCAGCTTAGACAGGGGGCGGGATGAAGCTTTCTTT TRBJ1-1 TRBV7-9 TRBD1 few
CASSLGLELSSGANVLTF TGTGCCAGCAGCTTGGGGTTGGAGTTGAGCTCTGGGGCCAACGTCCTGACTTTC TRBJ2-6 TRBV5-4 . .
CSVEDLRREDTQYF TGCAGCGTTGAAGATCTTAGACGGGAGGATACGCAGTATTTT TRBJ2-3 TRBV29-1 . .
CASSFRTGNTIYF TGCGCCAGCAGCTTTAGAACGGGAAACACCATATATTTT TRBJ1-3 TRBV11-1 . .
CASSPEWGAKAKNIQYF TGCGCCAGCAGCCCCGAGTGGGGGGCTAAGGCCAAAAACATTCAGTACTTC TRBJ2-4 TRBV5-1 . few
CSARDLQGRSYEQYF TGCAGTGCTAGAGATCTCCAGGGTAGGTCCTACGAGCAGTACTTC TRBJ2-7 TRBV20-1 . .
CASSFGQAITKNIQYF TGTGCCAGCAGCTTCGGACAGGCGATAACCAAAAACATTCAGTACTTC TRBJ2-4 TRBV7-9 TRBD1 .
CASSLVAGQDIQYF TGTGCCAGCAGCTTAGTGGCGGGCCAGGACATTCAGTACTTC TRBJ2-4 TRBV11-2 . .
CASSLWGRGHEQYF TGTGCCAGCAGTCTCTGGGGGCGGGGTCACGAGCAGTACTTC TRBJ2-7 TRBV28 . .
CASSRQGSTYEQYF TGTGCCAGCAGTCGACAGGGTAGTACCTACGAGCAGTACTTC TRBJ2-7 TRBV2 TRBD1 .
CASSPRAGGDNEQFF TGTGCCAGCAGCCCCCGAGCGGGAGGGGACAATGAGCAGTTCTTC TRBJ2-1 TRBV7-9 TRBD2 .
CASSPLPGSTGELFF TGTGCCAGCAGCCCCTTACCGGGGTCCACCGGGGAGCTGTTTTTT TRBJ2-2 TRBV7-2 . .
CSAGPGLAGGKRETQYF TGCAGTGCTGGGCCGGGACTAGCGGGGGGAAAGAGAGAGACCCAGTACTTC TRBJ2-5 TRBV20-1 TRBD2 .
CSARNPTGDYGYTF TGCAGTGCTAGAAACCCCACGGGGGACTATGGCTACACCTTC TRBJ1-2 TRBV20-1 . few
CAISTQGLAGSSYNEQFF TGTGCCATCTCGACCCAAGGACTAGCGGGGAGCTCCTACAATGAGCAGTTCTTC TRBJ2-1 TRBV6-2/TRBV6-3 TRBD2 few
CASSLTGGGSTDTQYF TGTGCCAGCAGCTTAACCGGCGGGGGGAGCACAGATACGCAGTATTTT TRBJ2-3 TRBV7-8 TRBD2 .
CSVVGSDYGYTF TGCAGCGTTGTAGGGTCGGACTACGGCTACACCTTC TRBJ1-2 TRBV29-1 . few
CASSARQGVNSEAFF TGTGCCAGCAGTGCTCGACAGGGGGTGAACAGTGAAGCTTTCTTT TRBJ1-1 TRBV25-1 TRBD1 .
CASSPHRQRNTEAFF TGTGCCAGCAGCCCCCATAGACAGAGGAACACTGAAGCTTTCTTT TRBJ1-1 TRBV28 . few
CSVDLGTEASF TGCAGCGTTGACCTTGGCACTGAAGCTTCCTTT TRBJ1-1 TRBV29-1 . .
CASSGQTTDTQYF TGTGCCAGCAGTGGACAGACCACAGATACGCAGTATTTT TRBJ2-3 TRBV6-5 . .
CASSQSGTGPPTREQYF TGTGCCAGCAGCCAGTCCGGGACAGGGCCACCTACGAGGGAGCAGTACTTC TRBJ2-5 TRBV28 TRBD1 .
CASKWAGGQETQHF TGTGCCAGCAAATGGGCGGGGGGCCAAGAGACCCAGCACTTC TRBJ2-5 TRBV27 TRBD2 .
CASSSPGGAAYEQYF TGTGCCAGCAGTTCCCCCGGGGGCGCTGCCTACGAGCAGTACTTC TRBJ2-7 TRBV6-6 . .
CATSDGTSKLFF TGTGCCACCTCAGATGGGACGTCCAAACTGTTTTTT TRBJ1-4 TRBV10-3 . many
CASSLDPGTGGSPLHF TGTGCCAGCAGCTTAGATCCCGGGACAGGGGGTTCACCCCTCCACTTT TRBJ1-6 TRBV7-9 TRBD1 .
CASSEALPGGHQPQHF TGTGCCAGCAGTGAAGCGCTTCCAGGGGGTCATCAGCCCCAGCATTTT TRBJ1-5 TRBV2 TRBD1 .
CASSLMGGLGETQYF TGTGCCAGCAGCTTAATGGGGGGCTTAGGCGAGACCCAGTACTTC TRBJ2-5 TRBV7-6 . .
CASSLGFRGSSYEQYF TGTGCCAGCAGTTTAGGGTTCAGGGGGAGCTCCTACGAGCAGTACTTC TRBJ2-7 TRBV28 TRBD1 .
CAISESPGNEQFF TGTGCCATCAGTGAGTCGCCGGGGAATGAGCAGTTCTTC TRBJ2-1 TRBV10-3 . few
CASSGHAHWDNEQFF TGTGCCAGCAGTGGTCATGCCCATTGGGACAATGAGCAGTTCTTC TRBJ2-1 TRBV9 . .
CASSLEDEGRYEQYF TGTGCCAGCAGCTTAGAAGACGAGGGCCGGTACGAGCAGTACTTC TRBJ2-7 TRBV7-2 . few
CSATWTASYNEQFF TGCAGTGCTACTTGGACAGCATCCTACAATGAGCAGTTCTTC TRBJ2-1 TRBV20-1 . .
CASSPRARWGAKNIQYF TGTGCCAGCAGCCCGCGGGCCCGCTGGGGAGCCAAAAACATTCAGTACTTC TRBJ2-4 TRBV7-9 . few
CASSPNYYEQYF TGTGCCAGCAGTCCTAACTACTACGAGCAGTACTTC TRBJ2-7 TRBV6-5 . .
CASSPTGTGEAFF TGTGCCAGCAGCCCGACAGGGACCGGTGAAGCTTTCTTT TRBJ1-1 TRBV7-9 TRBD1 few
CASREGQGPNTEAFF TGTGCCAGCAGGGAGGGACAGGGACCAAACACTGAAGCTTTCTTT TRBJ1-1 TRBV12-3/TRBV12-4 TRBD1 .
CASSPMGGSNTEAFF TGTGCCAGCAGCCCCATGGGGGGCTCGAACACTGAAGCTTTCTTT TRBJ1-1 TRBV7-2 . .
CASSSPWAAPISDTQYF TGTGCCAGCAGTTCCCCCTGGGCGGCCCCGATATCAGATACGCAGTATTTT TRBJ2-3 TRBV28 . .
CSAVLNTEAFF TGCAGTGCTGTTTTGAACACTGAAGCTTTCTTT TRBJ1-1 TRBV20-1 . .
CASSFAGGSYNEQFF TGTGCCAGCAGTTTCGCGGGAGGGTCCTACAATGAGCAGTTCTTC TRBJ2-1 TRBV27 TRBD2 .
CASSFGLQELFF TGTGCCAGCAGTTTTGGGCTGCAGGAGCTGTTTTTT TRBJ2-2 TRBV12-3/TRBV12-4 . few
CASSLDSNRANTEAFF TGTGCCAGCAGCTTAGATTCTAACAGGGCCAACACTGAAGCTTTCTTT TRBJ1-1 TRBV7-8 . .
CASRGSRDRGPPGPWNEQFF TGTGCCAGCAGGGGTAGCCGGGACAGGGGACCTCCAGGGCCCTGGAATGAGCAGTTCTTC TRBJ2-1 TRBV28 TRBD1 many
CASRRTGIEKLFF TGTGCCAGCAGACGGACAGGGATTGAAAAACTGTTTTTT TRBJ1-4 TRBV7-2 TRBD1 few
CASSYAGGKGETQYF TGTGCCAGCAGTTACGCGGGGGGGAAAGGAGAGACCCAGTACTTC TRBJ2-5 TRBV6-6 TRBD2 few
CSVKDKWYEQYF TGCAGCGTTAAGGACAAGTGGTACGAGCAGTACTTC TRBJ2-7 TRBV29-1 . .
CASSKDIAKNIQYF TGTGCCAGCAGCAAAGACATAGCCAAAAACATTCAGTACTTC TRBJ2-4 TRBV9 . .
CSAPGRGSSYNEQFF TGCAGTGCCCCTGGGCGGGGGAGCTCCTACAATGAGCAGTTCTTC TRBJ2-1 TRBV20-1 TRBD2 .
CASSDRTGREQYF TGCGCCAGCAGCGACCGAACCGGGAGGGAGCAGTACTTC TRBJ2-7 TRBV5-1 TRBD2 .